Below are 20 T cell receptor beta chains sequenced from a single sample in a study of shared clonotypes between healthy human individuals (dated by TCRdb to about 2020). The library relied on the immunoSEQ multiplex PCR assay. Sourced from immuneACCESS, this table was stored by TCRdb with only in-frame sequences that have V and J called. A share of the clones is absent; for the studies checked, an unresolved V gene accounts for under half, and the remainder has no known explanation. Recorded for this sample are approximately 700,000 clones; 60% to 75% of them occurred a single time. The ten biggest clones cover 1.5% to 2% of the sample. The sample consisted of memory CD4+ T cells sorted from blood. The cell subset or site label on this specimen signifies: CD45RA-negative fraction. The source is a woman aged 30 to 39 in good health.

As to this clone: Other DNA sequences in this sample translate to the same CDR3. The CDR3 DNA reads TGTGCCTGGAGGGGACAGGGTGGGAATCAGCCCCAGCATTTT. It translates to CAWRGQGGNQPQHF. This chain connects TRBV30 to TRBJ1-5; TRBD1 matches 9 bases. The CDR3 runs 14 residues. Germline V CDR1 and CDR2: GTSNPN, SVGIG (reference sequence). After removal of 3 bases from V and 4 bases from J, the junction contained 4 bases not matched to a gene.

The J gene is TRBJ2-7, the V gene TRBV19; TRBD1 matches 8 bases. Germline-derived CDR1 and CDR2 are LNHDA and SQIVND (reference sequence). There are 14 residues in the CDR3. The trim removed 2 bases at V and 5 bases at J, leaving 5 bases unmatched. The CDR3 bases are TGTGCCAGTAGTATACAGGGGGCGGCAAACGAGCAGTACTTC. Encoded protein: CASSIQGAANEQYF.

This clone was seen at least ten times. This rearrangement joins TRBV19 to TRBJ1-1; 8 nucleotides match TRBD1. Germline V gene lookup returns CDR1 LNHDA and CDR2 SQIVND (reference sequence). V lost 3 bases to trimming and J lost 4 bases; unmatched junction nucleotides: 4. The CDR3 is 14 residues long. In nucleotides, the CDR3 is TGTGCCAGTAGTATTACAGGGGGTTTCACTGAAGCTTTCTTT. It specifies CASSITGGFTEAFF.

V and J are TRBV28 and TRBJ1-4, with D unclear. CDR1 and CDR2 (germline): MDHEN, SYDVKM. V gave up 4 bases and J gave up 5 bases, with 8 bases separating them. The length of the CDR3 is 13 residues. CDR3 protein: CASSSDYNEKLFF. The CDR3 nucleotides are TGTGCCAGCAGTTCAGACTACAATGAAAAACTGTTTTTT.

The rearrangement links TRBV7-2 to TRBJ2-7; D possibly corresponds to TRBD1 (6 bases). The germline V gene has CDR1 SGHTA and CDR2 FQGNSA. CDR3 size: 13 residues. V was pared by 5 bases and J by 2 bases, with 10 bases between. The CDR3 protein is CASSLQGPYEQYF. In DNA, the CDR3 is TGTGCCAGCAGCCTACAGGGTCCCTACGAGCAGTACTTC.

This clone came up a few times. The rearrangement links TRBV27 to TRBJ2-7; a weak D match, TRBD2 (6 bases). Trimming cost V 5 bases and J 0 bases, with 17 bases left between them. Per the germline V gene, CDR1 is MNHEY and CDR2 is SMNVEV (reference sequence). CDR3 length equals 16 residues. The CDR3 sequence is CASSPEGRRSSYEQYF. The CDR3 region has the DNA TGTGCCAGCAGTCCGGAGGGACGAAGGAGCTCCTACGAGCAGTACTTC.

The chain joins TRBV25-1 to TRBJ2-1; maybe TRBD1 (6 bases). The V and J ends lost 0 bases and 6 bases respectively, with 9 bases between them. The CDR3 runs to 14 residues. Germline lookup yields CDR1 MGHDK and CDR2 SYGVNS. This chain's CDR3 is CASSEYLGGNEQFF. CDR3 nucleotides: TGTGCCAGCAGTGAATATTTAGGGGGCAATGAGCAGTTCTTC. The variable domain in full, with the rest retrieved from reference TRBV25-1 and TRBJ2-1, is EADIYQTPRYLVIGTGKKITLECSQTMGHDKMYWYQQDPGMELHLIHYSYGVNSTEKGDLSSESTVSRIRTEHFPLTLESARPSHTSQYLCASSEYLGGNEQFFGPGTRLTVL.

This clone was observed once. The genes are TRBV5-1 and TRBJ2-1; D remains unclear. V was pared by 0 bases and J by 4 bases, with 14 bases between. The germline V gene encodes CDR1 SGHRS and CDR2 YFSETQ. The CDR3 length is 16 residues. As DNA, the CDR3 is TGCGCCAGCAGCTTGGTGGTCGGAACGAAATACAATGAGCAGTTCTTC. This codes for CASSLVVGTKYNEQFF.

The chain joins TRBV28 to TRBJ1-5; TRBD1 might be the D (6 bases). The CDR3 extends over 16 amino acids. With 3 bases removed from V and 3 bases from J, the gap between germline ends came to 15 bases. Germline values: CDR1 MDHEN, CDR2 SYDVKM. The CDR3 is CASSFGFGQNNQPQHF. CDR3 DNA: TGTGCCAGCAGTTTCGGTTTCGGACAGAACAATCAGCCCCAGCATTTT.

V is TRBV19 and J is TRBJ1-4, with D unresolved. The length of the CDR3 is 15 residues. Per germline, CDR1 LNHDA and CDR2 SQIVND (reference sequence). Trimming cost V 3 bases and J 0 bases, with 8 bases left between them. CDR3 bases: TGTGCCAGTAGTATCACGGTTGCAACTAATGAAAAACTGTTTTTT. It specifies CASSITVATNEKLFF.

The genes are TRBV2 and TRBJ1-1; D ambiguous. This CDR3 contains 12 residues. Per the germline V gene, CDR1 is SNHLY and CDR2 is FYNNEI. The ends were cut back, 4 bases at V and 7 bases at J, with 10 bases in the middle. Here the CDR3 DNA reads TGTGCCAGCAGTGTTCGGTACAGTGAAGCTTTCTTT. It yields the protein CASSVRYSEAFF. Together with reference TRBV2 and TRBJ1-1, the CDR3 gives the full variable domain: EPEVTQTPSHQVTQMGQEVILRCVPISNHLYFYWYRQILGQKVEFLVSFYNNEISEKSEIFDDQFSVERPDGSNFTLKIRSTKLEDSAMYFCASSVRYSEAFFGQGTRLTVV.

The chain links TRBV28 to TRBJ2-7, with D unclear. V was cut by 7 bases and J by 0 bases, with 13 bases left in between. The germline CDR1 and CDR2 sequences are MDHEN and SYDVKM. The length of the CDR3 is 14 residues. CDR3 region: CASIRTASSYEQYF. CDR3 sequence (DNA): TGTGCCAGCATTCGAACAGCGAGCTCCTACGAGCAGTACTTC.

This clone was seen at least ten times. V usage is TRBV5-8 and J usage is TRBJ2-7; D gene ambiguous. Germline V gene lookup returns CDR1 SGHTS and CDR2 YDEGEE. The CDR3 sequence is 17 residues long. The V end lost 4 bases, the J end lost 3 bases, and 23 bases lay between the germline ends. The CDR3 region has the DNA TGTGCCAGCAGCACATACCACTCCGGCCTTATAAGCTACGAGCAGTACTTC. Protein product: CASSTYHSGLISYEQYF.

CDR3 region: CASSVAGVGPGELFF. As DNA, the CDR3 is TGTGCCAGCAGCGTGGCGGGAGTCGGTCCCGGGGAGCTGTTTTTT. The V call is TRBV28, the J call TRBJ2-2; 7 bases match TRBD2. V trimming: 6 bases; J trimming: 6 bases; junction bases outside the gene matches: 10. CDR1 is MDHEN and CDR2 is SYDVKM in the germline V gene. The CDR3 has 15 amino acids.

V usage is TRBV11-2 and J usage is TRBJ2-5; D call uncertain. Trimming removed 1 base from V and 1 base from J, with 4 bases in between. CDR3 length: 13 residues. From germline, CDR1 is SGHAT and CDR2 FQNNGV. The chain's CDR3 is CASSLGGQETQYF. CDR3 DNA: TGTGCCAGCAGCTTAGGAGGCCAAGAGACCCAGTACTTC.

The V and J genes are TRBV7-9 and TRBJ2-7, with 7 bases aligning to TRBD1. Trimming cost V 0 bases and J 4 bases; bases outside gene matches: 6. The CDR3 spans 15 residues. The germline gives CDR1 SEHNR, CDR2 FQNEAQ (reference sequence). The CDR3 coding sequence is TGTGCCAGCAGCTTAGCGAGCGCAGGGGGTTACGAGCAGTACTTC. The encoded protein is CASSLASAGGYEQYF.

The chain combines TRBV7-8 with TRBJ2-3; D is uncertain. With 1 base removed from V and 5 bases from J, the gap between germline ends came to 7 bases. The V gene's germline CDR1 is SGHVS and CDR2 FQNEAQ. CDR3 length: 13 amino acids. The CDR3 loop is CASSLGLGDTQYF. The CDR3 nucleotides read TGTGCCAGCAGCTTAGGGTTGGGAGATACGCAGTATTTT.

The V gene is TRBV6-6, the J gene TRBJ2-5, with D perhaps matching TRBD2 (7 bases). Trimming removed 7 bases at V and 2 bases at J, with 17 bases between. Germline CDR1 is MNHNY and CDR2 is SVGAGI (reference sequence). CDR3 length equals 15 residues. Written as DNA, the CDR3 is TGTGCCAGCACGCGGGGGCCGAACCTTCAAGAGACCCAGTACTTC. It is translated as CASTRGPNLQETQYF.

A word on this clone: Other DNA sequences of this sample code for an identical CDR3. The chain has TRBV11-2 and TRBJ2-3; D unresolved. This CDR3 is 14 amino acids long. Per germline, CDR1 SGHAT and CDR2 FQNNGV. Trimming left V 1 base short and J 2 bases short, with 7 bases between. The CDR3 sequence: CASSLGQNTDTQYF. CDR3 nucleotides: TGTGCCAGCAGCTTAGGTCAGAACACAGATACGCAGTATTTT.

The CDR3, as DNA: TGTGCCTGGAGACTAGCGGGAGGGGTAGATACGCAGTATTTT. This codes for CAWRLAGGVDTQYF. The V gene is TRBV30, the J gene TRBJ2-3; 13 nucleotides line up with TRBD2. Germline V gene lookup returns CDR1 GTSNPN and CDR2 SVGIG (reference sequence). The CDR3 is made up of 14 amino acids. V gave up 3 bases and J gave up 5 bases; unmatched junction bases: 2.